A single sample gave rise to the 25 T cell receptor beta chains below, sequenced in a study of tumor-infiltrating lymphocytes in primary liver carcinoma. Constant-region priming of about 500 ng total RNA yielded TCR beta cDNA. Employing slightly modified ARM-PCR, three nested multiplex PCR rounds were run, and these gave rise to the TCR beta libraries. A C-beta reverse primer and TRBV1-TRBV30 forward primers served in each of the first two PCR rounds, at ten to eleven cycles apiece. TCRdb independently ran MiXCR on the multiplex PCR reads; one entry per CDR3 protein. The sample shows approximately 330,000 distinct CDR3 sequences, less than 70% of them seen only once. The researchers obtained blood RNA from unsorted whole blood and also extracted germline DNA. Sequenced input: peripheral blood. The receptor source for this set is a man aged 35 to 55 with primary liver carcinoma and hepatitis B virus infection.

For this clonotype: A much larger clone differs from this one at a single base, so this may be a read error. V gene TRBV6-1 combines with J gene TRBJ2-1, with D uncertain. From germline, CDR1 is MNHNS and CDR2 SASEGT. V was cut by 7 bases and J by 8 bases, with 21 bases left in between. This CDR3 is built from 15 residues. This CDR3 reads CASNAIEPSLDEQFF. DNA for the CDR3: TGTGCCAGCAATGCTATAGAACCTTCTCTTGATGAGCAGTTCTTC.

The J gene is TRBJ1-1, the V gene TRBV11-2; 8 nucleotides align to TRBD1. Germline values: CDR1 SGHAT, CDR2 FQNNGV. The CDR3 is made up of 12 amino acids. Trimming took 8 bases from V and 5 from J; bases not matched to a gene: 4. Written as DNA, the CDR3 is TGTGCCAGCTTCAGGGGGCGAACTGAAGCTTTCTTT. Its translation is CASFRGRTEAFF.

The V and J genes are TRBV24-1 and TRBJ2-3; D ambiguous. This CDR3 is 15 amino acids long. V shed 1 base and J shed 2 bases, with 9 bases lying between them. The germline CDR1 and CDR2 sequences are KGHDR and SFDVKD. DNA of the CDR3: TGTGCCACCAGTGATTTAAAAGCGTCCACAGATACGCAGTATTTT. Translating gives CATSDLKASTDTQYF.

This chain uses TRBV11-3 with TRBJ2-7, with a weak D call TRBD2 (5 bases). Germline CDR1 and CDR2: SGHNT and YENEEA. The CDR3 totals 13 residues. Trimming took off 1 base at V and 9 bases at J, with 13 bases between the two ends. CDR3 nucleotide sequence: TGTGCCAGCAGCTTAGGGGAGTCCTACAGGCAGTACTTC. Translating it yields CASSLGESYRQYF.

CDR3 coding DNA: TGCGCCAGCAGTGAGTCAGGTAGCGGGAGTTTTGAGCAGTTCTTC. It encodes CASSESGSGSFEQFF. This rearrangement joins TRBV10-1 to TRBJ2-1; 9 bases match TRBD2. The germline V gene has CDR1 WNHNN and CDR2 SYGVQD (reference sequence). The CDR3 has 15 amino acids. With 0 bases clipped from V and 9 bases from J, the junction kept 6 bases outside the gene matches.

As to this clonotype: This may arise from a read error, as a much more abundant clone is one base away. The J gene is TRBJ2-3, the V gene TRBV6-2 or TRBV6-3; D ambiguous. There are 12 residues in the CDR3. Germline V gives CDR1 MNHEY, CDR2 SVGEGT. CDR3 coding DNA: TGTGTCAGCAGCCCGTTGTCAGATACGCAGTATTTT. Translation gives CVSSPLSDTQYF.

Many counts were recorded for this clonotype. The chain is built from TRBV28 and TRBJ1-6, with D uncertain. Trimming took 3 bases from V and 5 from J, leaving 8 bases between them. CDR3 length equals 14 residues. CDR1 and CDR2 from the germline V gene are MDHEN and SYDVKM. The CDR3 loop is CASSLDLDNSPLHF. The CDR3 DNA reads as TGTGCCAGCAGTTTGGATTTGGATAATTCACCCCTCCACTTT. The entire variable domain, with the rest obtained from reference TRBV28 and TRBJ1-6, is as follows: DVKVTQSSRYLVKRTGEKVFLECVQDMDHENMFWYRQDPGLGLRLIYFSYDVKMKEKGDIPEGYSVSREKKERFSLILESASTNQTSMYLCASSLDLDNSPLHFGNGTRLTVT.

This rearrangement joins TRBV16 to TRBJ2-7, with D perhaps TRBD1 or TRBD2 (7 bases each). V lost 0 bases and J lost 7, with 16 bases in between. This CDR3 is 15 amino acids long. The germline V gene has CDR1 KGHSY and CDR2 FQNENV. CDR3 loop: CASSQSGRGLGEQYF. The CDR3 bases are TGTGCCAGCAGCCAATCAGGGAGGGGGCTCGGAGAGCAGTACTTC.

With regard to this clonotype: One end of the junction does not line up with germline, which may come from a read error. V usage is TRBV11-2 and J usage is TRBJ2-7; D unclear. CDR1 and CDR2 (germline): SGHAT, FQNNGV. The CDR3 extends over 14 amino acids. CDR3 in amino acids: CVSSPPLGNYEQYF. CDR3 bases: TGTGTCAGCAGCCCCCCGTTGGGAAACTACGAGCAGTACTTC.

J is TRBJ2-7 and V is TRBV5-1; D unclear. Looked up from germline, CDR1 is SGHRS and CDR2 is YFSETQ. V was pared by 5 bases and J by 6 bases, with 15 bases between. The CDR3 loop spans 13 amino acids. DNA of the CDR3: TGCGCCAGCAGAAAATCGGCCTCGGGCGAGCAGTACTTC. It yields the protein CASRKSASGEQYF.

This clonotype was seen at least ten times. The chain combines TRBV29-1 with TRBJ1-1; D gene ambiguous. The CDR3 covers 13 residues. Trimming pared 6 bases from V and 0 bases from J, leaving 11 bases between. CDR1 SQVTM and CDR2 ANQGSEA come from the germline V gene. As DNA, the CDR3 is TGCAGCGTCGCTTACAAGTTGAACACTGAAGCTTTCTTT. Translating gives CSVAYKLNTEAFF. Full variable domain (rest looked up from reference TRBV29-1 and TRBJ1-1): SAVISQKPSRDICQRGTSLTIQCQVDSQVTMMFWYRQQPGQSLTLIATANQGSEATYESGFVIDKFPISRPNLTFSTLTVSNMSPEDSSIYLCSVAYKLNTEAFFGQGTRLTVV.

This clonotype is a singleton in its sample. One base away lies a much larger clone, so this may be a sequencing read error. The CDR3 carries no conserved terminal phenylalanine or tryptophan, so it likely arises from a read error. Written as DNA, the CDR3 is TGTGCCAGCACCCGGGGTCAGAACACCGGGGAGCTGTTTTTA. Protein product: CASTRGQNTGELFL. The genes are TRBV28 and TRBJ2-2, with a possible D match to TRBD2 (5 bases). The ends were cut back, 7 bases at V and 1 base at J, with 10 bases in the middle. Germline CDR1 and CDR2: MDHEN and SYDVKM. This CDR3 comprises 14 residues.

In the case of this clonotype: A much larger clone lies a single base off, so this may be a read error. Written as DNA, the CDR3 is TGTGCCAGCAGCTCGCGACAGGGGGCGAGGCAGCAGTTCTTC. Its protein is CASSSRQGARQQFF. The chain employs TRBV5-5 and TRBJ2-1, with 10 bases aligning to TRBD1. Germline V gene sequence: CDR1 SGHKS, CDR2 YYEKEE (reference sequence). Trimming took 3 bases from V and 11 from J; bases not matched to a gene: 8. The CDR3 consists of 14 residues.

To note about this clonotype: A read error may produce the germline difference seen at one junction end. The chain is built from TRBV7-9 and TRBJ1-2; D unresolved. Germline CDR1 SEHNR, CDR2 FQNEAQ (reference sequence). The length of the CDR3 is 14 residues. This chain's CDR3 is CASSIASGGMGYTF. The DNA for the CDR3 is TGTGCCAGCAGCATAGCATCAGGTGGAATGGGCTACACCTTC.

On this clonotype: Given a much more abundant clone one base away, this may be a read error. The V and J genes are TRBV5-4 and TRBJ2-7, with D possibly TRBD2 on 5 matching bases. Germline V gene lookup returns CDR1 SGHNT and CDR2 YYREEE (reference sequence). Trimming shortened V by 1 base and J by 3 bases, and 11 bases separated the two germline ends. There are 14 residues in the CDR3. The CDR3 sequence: CASSLSTRNYEQYF. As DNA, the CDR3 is TGTGCCAGCAGCTTGAGTACTAGGAACTACGAGCAGTACTTC.

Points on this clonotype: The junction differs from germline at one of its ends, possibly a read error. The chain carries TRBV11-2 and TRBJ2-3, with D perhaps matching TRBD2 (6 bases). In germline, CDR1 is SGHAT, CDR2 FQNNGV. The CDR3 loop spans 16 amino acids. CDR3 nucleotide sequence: TGTGCCAACAGCTTAGCGGCAAGGGCTAGCACAGATACGCAGTATTTT. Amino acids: CANSLAARASTDTQYF.

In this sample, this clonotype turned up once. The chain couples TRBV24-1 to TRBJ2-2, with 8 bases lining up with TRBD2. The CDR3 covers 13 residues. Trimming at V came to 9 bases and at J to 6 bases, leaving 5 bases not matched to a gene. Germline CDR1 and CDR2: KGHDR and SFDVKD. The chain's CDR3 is CATEAGVSGELFF. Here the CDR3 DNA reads TGTGCCACCGAAGCGGGGGTGTCCGGGGAGCTGTTTTTT.

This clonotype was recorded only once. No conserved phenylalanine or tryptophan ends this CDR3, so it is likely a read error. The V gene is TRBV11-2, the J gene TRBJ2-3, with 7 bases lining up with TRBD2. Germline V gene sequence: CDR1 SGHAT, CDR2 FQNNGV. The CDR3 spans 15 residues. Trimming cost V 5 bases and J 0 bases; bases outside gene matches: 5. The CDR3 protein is CASSEAGVSTDTQYL. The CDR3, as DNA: TGTGCCAGCAGCGAGGCGGGGGTTAGCACAGATACGCAGTATTTG.

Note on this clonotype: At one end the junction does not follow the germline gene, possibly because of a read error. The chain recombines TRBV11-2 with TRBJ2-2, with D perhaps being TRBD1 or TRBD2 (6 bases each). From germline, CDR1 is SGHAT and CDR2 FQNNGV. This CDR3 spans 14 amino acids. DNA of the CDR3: TGTGTCAGCAGCTTAGAAGGGGGGACTGGGGAGCTGTCTTTT. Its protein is CVSSLEGGTGELSF. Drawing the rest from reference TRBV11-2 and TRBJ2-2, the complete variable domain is EAGVAQSPRYKIIEKRQSVAFWCNPISGHATLYWYQQILGQGPKLLIQFQNNGVVDDSQLPKDRFSAERLKGVDSTLKIQPAKLEDSAVYLCVSSLEGGTGELSFGEGSRLTVL.

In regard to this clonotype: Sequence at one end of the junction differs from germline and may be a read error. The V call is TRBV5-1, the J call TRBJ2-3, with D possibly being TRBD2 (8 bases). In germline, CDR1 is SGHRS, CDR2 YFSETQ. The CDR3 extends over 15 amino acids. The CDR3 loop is CASSEGLGGTDAQYF. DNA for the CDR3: TGCGCCAGCAGCGAGGGACTAGGGGGCACAGATGCGCAGTATTTT.

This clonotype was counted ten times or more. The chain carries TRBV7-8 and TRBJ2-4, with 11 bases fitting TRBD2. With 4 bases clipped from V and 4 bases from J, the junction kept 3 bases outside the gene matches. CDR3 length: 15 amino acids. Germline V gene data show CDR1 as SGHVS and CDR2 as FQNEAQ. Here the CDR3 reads CASSSGLAAKNIQYF. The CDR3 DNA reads TGTGCCAGCAGCTCGGGACTAGCGGCGAAAAACATTCAGTACTTC.

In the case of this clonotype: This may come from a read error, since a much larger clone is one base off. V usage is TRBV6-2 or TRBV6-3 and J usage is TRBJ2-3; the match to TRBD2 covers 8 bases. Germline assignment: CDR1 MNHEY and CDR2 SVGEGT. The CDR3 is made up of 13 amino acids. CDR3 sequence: CVSRAGGTDTQYF. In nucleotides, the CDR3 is TGTGTCAGCAGAGCGGGAGGCACAGATACGCAGTATTTT.

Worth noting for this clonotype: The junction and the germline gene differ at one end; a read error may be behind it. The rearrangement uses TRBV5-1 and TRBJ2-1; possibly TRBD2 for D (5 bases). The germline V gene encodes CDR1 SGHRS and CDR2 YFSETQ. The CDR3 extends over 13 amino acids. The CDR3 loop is CASSLAEGSKQFF. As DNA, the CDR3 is TGCGCAAGCAGCTTGGCCGAGGGTAGCAAGCAGTTCTTC. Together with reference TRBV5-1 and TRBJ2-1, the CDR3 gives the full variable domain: KAGVTQTPRYLIKTRGQQVTLSCSPISGHRSVSWYQQTPGQGLQFLFEYFSETQRNKGNFPGRFSGRQFSNSRSEMNVSTLELGDSALYLCASSLAEGSKQFFGPGTRLTVL.

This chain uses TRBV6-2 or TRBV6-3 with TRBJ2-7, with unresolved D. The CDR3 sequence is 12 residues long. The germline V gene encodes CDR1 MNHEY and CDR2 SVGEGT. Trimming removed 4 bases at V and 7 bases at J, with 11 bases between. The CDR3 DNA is TGTGCCAGCAGTTTTGGCCAGACAGAGCAGTACTTC. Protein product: CASSFGQTEQYF.

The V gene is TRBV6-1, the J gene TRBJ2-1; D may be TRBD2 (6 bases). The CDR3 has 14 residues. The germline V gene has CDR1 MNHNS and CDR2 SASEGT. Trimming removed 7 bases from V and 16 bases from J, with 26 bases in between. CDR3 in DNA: TGTGCCAGCACCGAGGAAACTAGAAGCGGAGGGAAATTCTTC. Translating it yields CASTEETRSGGKFF.